A selection of T cell receptor beta chains follows, all from one sample in a study of blood T cells in healthy people across ages. From the 5' RACE reads, TCRdb called clonotypes with MiXCR, one entry per CDR3 protein. The table has about a million distinct CDR3 sequences, 45% to 50% seen once. Sequencing was performed on blood. These receptors were taken from a man between 25 and 39 years old in good health. Both conserved end residues are part of each CDR3. A D gene is named only where the DNA matches it firmly. Expanded clones get a size class; other rows say once, few or many, or leave the size out.

CDR3 protein | CDR3 DNA | clone size | J gene | V gene | D gene
CASSPRQGAGGEQFF | TGTGCCAGCAGCCCCCGCCAAGGGGCGGGCGGTGAGCAGTTCTTC | . | TRBJ2-1 | TRBV7-2 | .
CASRRFGEAFF | TGTGCCAGCAGGCGGTTTGGTGAAGCTTTCTTT | . | TRBJ1-1 | TRBV2 | .
CASSQVAGEMGEQYF | TGCGCCAGCAGCCAAGTTGCAGGGGAAATGGGGGAGCAGTACTTC | few | TRBJ2-7 | TRBV4-1 | .
CASSLSVRDTQYF | TGTGCCAGCAGCCTCTCCGTGCGAGATACGCAGTATTTT | . | TRBJ2-3 | TRBV9 | .
CSGEGQRGGVQYF | TGCAGCGGTGAAGGCCAGCGGGGGGGCGTCCAGTACTTC | few | TRBJ2-5 | TRBV29-1 | TRBD2
CSAGASGSTDTQYF | TGCAGTGCTGGGGCCTCAGGGAGCACAGATACGCAGTATTTT | . | TRBJ2-3 | TRBV20-1 | .
CASSYGAGINYGYTF | TGTGCCAGCAGTTATGGAGCAGGGATTAACTATGGCTACACCTTC | . | TRBJ1-2 | TRBV6-2/TRBV6-3 | .
CASSYQAIGAGGIYEQYF | TGTGCCAGCAGTTATCAGGCCATAGGGGCAGGGGGCATCTACGAGCAGTACTTC | once | TRBJ2-7 | TRBV6-5 | TRBD1
CASSNGGGYTF | TGTGCCAGCTCTAACGGGGGCGGCTACACCTTC | . | TRBJ1-2 | TRBV27 | .
CASSLSGRITEAFF | TGTGCCAGCAGTTTATCCGGCCGGATTACTGAAGCTTTCTTT | . | TRBJ1-1 | TRBV28 | .
CSVRVGGPGVVEETQYF | TGCAGCGTTAGAGTTGGGGGCCCGGGCGTGGTAGAAGAGACCCAGTACTTC | few | TRBJ2-5 | TRBV29-1 | .
CASSLIQGVQNIQYF | TGTGCCAGCAGCTTGATACAGGGGGTACAAAACATTCAGTACTTC | . | TRBJ2-4 | TRBV7-9 | TRBD1
CSAGRDRGPGYTF | TGCAGTGCTGGCCGGGACAGGGGCCCTGGCTACACCTTC | . | TRBJ1-2 | TRBV20-1 | TRBD1
CASSHGDIPGGYTF | TGCGCCAGCAGCCACGGTGATATCCCGGGAGGCTACACCTTC | . | TRBJ1-2 | TRBV5-1 | .
CASLGRQGTNEQYF | TGTGCCAGTCTAGGGAGACAGGGTACCAACGAGCAGTACTTC | . | TRBJ2-7 | TRBV3-1 | TRBD1
CASSYNSGGRDTQYF | TGTGCCAGCAGTTATAACAGCGGGGGGAGGGATACGCAGTATTTT | . | TRBJ2-3 | TRBV7-2 | TRBD2
CASSFTSGNNEQFF | TGCGCCAGCAGCTTTACTAGCGGGAATAATGAGCAGTTCTTC | many | TRBJ2-1 | TRBV5-1 | TRBD2
CASSVQGARASYEQYF | TGTGCCAGCAGCGTACAGGGGGCAAGAGCATCCTACGAGCAGTACTTC | few | TRBJ2-7 | TRBV6-1 | TRBD1